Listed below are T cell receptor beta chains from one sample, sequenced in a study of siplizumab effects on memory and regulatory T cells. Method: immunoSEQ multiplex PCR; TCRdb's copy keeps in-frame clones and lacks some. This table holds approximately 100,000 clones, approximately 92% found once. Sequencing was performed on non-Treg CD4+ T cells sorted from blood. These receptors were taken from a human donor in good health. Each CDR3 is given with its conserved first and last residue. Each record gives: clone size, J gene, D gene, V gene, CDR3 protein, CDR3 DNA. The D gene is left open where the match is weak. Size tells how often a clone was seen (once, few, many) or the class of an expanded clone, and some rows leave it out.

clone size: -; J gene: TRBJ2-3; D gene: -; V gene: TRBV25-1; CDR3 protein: CASNHRDTQYF; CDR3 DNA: TGTGCCAGCAACCACAGAGATACGCAGTATTTT
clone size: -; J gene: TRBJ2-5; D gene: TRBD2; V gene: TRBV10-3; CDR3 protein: CAIRPSGGAYQETQYF; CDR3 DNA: TGTGCCATCAGGCCTAGCGGGGGGGCGTACCAAGAGACCCAGTACTTC
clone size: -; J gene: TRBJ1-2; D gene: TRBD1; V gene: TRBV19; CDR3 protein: CASSINQGANYGYTF; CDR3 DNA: TGTGCCAGTAGTATCAACCAGGGGGCGAACTATGGCTACACCTTC
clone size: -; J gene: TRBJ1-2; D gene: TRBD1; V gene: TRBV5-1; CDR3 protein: CASTGGLNGYTF; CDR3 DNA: TGCGCCAGCACAGGGGGATTGAATGGCTACACCTTC
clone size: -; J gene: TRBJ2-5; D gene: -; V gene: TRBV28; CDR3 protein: CASSFNGETQYF; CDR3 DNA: TGTGCCAGCAGTTTTAATGGAGAGACCCAGTACTTC
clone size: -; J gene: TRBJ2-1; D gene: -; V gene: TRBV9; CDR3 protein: CASSDGFSLLNEQFF; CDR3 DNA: TGTGCCAGCAGCGATGGGTTTTCGCTTCTCAATGAGCAGTTCTTC
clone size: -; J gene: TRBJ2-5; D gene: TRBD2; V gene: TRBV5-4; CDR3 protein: CASSSGGGAVGETQYF; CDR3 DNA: TGTGCCAGCAGCTCCGGCGGGGGGGCCGTAGGTGAGACCCAGTACTTC
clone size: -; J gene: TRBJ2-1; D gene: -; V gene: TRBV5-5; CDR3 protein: CASRRDHLPIEQFF; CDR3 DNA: TGTGCCAGCAGGCGGGACCACCTCCCTATCGAGCAGTTCTTC
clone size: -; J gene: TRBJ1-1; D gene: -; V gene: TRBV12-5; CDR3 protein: CASGSIGENTEAFF; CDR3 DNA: TGTGCTAGTGGTTCCATAGGGGAGAACACTGAAGCTTTCTTT
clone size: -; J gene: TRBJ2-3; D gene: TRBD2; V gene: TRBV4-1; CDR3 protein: CASSQEGTSGVLGKYF; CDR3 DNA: TGCGCCAGCAGCCAAGAAGGGACTAGCGGGGTTTTGGGGAAGTATTTT
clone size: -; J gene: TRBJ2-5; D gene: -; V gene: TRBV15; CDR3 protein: CATSSSIAYFRETQYF; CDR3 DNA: TGTGCCACCAGCTCATCAATCGCCTACTTTAGAGAGACCCAGTACTTC
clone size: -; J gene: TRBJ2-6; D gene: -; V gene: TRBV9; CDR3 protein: CASSEGAGANVLTF; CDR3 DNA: TGTGCCAGCAGCGAAGGGGCTGGGGCCAACGTCCTGACTTTC
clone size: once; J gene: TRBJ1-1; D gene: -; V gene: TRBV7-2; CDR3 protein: CASSLGGRPEAFF; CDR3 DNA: TGTGCCAGCAGCTTAGGGGGACGACCTGAAGCTTTCTTT
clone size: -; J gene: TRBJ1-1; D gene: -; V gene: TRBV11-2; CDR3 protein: CASSLGRITEAFF; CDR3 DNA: TGTGCCAGCAGCTTGGGCAGAATCACTGAAGCTTTCTTT
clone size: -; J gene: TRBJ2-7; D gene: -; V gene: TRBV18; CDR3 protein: CASSPYSSSYEQYF; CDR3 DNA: TGTGCCAGCTCCCCTTACAGTAGCTCCTACGAGCAGTACTTC
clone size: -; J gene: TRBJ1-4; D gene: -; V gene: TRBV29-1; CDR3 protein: CSVESPTVGKLFF; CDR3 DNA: TGCAGCGTTGAGTCCCCCACAGTCGGGAAACTGTTTTTT
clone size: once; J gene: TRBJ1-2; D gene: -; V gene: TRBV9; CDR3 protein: CASSVGSGNYGYTF; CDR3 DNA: TGTGCCAGCAGCGTCGGGAGCGGTAACTATGGCTACACCTTC
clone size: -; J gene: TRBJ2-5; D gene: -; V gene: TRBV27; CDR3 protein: CATKTGLRETQYF; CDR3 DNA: TGTGCCACTAAAACAGGGTTAAGAGAGACCCAGTACTTC
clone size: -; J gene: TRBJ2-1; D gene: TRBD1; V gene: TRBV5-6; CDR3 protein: CASSAGTGEGEQFF; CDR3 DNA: TGTGCCAGCAGCGCCGGGACAGGGGAAGGTGAGCAGTTCTTC
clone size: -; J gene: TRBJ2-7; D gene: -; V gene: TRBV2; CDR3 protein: CASKLDRSEQYF; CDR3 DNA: TGTGCCAGCAAGCTAGACAGGAGCGAGCAGTACTTC
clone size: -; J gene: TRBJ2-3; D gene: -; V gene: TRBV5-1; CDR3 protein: CASSLDGGFTDTQYF; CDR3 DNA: TGCGCCAGCAGCCTTGACGGGGGCTTCACAGATACGCAGTATTTT
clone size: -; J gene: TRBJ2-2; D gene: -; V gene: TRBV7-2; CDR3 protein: CASSLVGAPNTGELFF; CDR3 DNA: TGTGCCAGCAGCTTAGTCGGGGCCCCGAACACCGGGGAGCTGTTTTTT
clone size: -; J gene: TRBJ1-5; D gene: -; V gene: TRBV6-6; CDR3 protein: CASSYRQDSNQPQHF; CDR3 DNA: TGTGCCAGCAGTTACCGACAGGATAGCAATCAGCCCCAGCATTTT
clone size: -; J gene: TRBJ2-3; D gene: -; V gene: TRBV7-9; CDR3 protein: CASSVPPPAEASTDTQYF; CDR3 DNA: TGTGCCAGCAGCGTCCCCCCACCGGCGGAAGCTAGCACAGATACGCAGTATTTT
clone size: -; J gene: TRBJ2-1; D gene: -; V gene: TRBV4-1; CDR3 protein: CASSQLAISYNEQFF; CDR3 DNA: TGCGCCAGCAGCCAACTAGCGATCTCCTACAATGAGCAGTTCTTC
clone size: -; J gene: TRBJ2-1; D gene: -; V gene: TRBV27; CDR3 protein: CASSLQISSYNEQFF; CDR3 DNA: TGTGCCAGCAGTTTACAGATCTCCTCCTACAATGAGCAGTTCTTC
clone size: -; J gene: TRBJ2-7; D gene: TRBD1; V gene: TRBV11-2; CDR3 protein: CASSLGKGGQGISYEQYF; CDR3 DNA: TGTGCCAGCAGCTTAGGAAAGGGTGGACAGGGAATCTCCTACGAGCAGTACTTC
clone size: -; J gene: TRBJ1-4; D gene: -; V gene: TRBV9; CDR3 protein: CASSKYSGLTNEKLFF; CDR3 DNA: TGTGCCAGCAGCAAGTACAGCGGGCTAACTAATGAAAAACTGTTTTTT
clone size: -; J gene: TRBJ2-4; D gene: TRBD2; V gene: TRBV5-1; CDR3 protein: CASSLFAGENIQYF; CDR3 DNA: TGCGCCAGCAGCTTGTTTGCGGGGGAAAACATTCAGTACTTC
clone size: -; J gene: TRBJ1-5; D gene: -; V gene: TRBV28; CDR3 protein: CASSGQPQHF; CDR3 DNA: TGTGCCAGCAGTGGTCAGCCCCAGCATTTT
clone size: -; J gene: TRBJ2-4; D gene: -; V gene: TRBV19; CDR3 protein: CASSIVETAKNIQYF; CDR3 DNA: TGTGCCAGTAGTATAGTGGAGACAGCAAAAAACATTCAGTACTTC
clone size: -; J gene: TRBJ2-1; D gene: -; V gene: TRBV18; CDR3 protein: CASSPPVGDEQFF; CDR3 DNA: TGTGCCAGCTCACCACCGGTCGGGGATGAGCAGTTCTTC
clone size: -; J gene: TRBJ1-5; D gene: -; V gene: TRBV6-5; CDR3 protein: CASSLDSNQPQHF; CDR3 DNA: TGTGCCAGCAGCCTCGACAGCAATCAGCCCCAGCATTTT
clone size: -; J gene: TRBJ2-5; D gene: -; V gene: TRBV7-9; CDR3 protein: CASRLHAGSETQYF; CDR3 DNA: TGTGCCAGCAGGCTACATGCAGGATCAGAGACCCAGTACTTC
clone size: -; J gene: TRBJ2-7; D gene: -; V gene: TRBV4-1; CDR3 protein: CASSQDPRGGAQYF; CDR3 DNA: TGCGCCAGCAGCCAAGATCCCAGGGGGGGTGCGCAGTACTTC
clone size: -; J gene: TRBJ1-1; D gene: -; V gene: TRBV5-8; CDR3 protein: CASSLGRNTEAFF; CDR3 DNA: TGTGCCAGCAGCTTGGGGAGGAACACTGAAGCTTTCTTT
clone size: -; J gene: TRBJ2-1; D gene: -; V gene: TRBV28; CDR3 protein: CASSLSLRWSYNEQFF; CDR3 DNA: TGTGCCAGCAGTTTATCGTTGCGGTGGAGCTACAATGAGCAGTTCTTC
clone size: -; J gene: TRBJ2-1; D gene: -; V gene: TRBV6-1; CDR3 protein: CASISPVEYNEQFF; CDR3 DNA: TGTGCCAGCATAAGCCCCGTAGAATACAATGAGCAGTTCTTC
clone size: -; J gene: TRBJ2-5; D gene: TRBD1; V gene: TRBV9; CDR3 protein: CASSAHPLQGQETQYF; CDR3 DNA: TGTGCCAGCAGCGCCCACCCATTACAGGGACAGGAGACCCAGTACTTC
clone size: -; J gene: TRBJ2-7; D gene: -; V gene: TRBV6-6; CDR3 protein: CASSYSNLEQYF; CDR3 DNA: TGTGCCAGCAGTTACTCGAACCTCGAGCAGTACTTC
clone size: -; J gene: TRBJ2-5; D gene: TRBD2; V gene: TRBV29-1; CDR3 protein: CSVAWGLQETQYF; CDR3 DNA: TGCAGCGTTGCGTGGGGACTACAAGAGACCCAGTACTTC
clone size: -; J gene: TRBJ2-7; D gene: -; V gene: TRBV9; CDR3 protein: CASSPRGMAGLNEQYF; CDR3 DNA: TGTGCCAGCAGCCCCCGAGGTATGGCGGGGTTAAACGAGCAGTACTTC
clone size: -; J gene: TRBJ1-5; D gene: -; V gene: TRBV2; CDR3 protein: CASSETGRENQPQHF; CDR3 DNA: TGTGCCAGCAGTGAAACAGGGAGGGAAAATCAGCCCCAGCATTTT
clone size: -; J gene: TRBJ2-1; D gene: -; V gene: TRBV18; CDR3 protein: CASSPDQTYNEQFF; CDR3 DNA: TGTGCCAGCTCACCAGACCAAACCTACAATGAGCAGTTCTTC
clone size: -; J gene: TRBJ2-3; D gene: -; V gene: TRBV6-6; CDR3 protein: CASSYPPDTQYF; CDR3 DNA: TGTGCCAGCAGTTACCCACCAGATACGCAGTATTTT
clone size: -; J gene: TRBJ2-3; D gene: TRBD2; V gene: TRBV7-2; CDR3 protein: CASSLAASGGIDTQYF; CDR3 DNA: TGTGCCAGCAGCTTAGCGGCTAGCGGGGGGATAGATACGCAGTATTTT
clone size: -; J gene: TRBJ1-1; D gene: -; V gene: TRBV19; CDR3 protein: CASSTLNTGGGIF; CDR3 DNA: TGTGCCAGTAGTACCCTCAATACCGGAGGGGGTATCTTT
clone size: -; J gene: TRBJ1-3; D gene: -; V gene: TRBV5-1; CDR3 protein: CASSLGTSGNTIYF; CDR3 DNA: TGCGCCAGCAGCTTGGGTACCTCTGGAAACACCATATATTTT
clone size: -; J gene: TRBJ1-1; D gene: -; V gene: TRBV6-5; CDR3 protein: CATISDFNTEAFF; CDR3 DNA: TGTGCCACCATCTCGGACTTTAACACTGAAGCTTTCTTT
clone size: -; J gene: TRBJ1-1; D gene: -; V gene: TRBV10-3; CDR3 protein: CAISSDGGAFF; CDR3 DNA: TGTGCCATCAGCAGCGACGGGGGTGCTTTCTTT
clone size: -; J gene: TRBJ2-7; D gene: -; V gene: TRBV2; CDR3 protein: CASSPEDRLGSYEQYF; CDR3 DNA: TGTGCCAGCAGCCCCGAGGACAGATTGGGGTCCTACGAGCAGTACTTC
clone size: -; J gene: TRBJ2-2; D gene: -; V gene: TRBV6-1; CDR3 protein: CASLRELLTGELFF; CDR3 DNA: TGTGCCAGCCTTCGGGAATTACTCACCGGGGAGCTGTTTTTT
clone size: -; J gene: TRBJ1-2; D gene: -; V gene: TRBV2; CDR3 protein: CASSIGAVNNYGYTF; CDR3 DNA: TGTGCCAGCTCGATAGGGGCTGTGAATAACTATGGCTACACCTTC
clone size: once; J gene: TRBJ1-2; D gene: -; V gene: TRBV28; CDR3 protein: CASSPYRARGYTF; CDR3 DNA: TGTGCCAGCAGTCCATACAGGGCTCGGGGCTACACCTTC
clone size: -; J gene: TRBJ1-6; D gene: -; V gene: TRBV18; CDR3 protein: CASSRPGSAPSPLHF; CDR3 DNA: TGTGCCAGCTCACGGCCGGGATCGGCACCTTCACCCCTCCACTTT